This T cell receptor (beta chain) comes out of a study of T-cell memory formation after mild COVID-19. Study observations and caveats: Confirmation was lacking for SARS-CoV-2 specificity of second-wave clones that peaked on day 37. Researchers report contracting CD4+ clones mostly in CM and EM, with CD8+ clones in EMRA.

A 5'RACE reaction primed in the constant segment made cDNA libraries of TCR alpha and TCR beta, and these carried sample barcodes and UMIs. Via MiXCR, TCRdb re-called the 5' RACE reads, giving one row per CDR3 protein. The sample has about 27,000 distinct CDR3 sequences, about 8% seen once. V was cut by 2 bases and J by 5 bases, with 13 bases left in between. Germline values: CDR1 MNHNY, CDR2 SVGAGI (reference sequence). The CDR3 loop spans 15 amino acids. This clonotype has at least ten counts. What it recognizes is unknown. Sequencing was done on a sample of PBMCs or a T cell subset sorted from them (not recorded which). This sequence was found in an adult woman who had mild COVID-19 (a few samples of this study predate the infection). Cell type and time point are not known. The chain has TRBV6-6 and TRBJ2-1, with D possibly being TRBD1 (6 bases). The CDR3 protein is CASSYLPGTNNEQFF. In DNA form, the CDR3 reads TGTGCCAGCAGTTACCTGCCCGGGACAAACAATGAGCAGTTCTTC.